Shown below are 26 T cell receptor beta chains from a single sample sequenced in a study of post-analysis software for immune sequencing data. General study findings and limits: Five or six TRBV segments, TRBV5-6, TRBV5-1 and TRBV20-1 among them, were found more frequent in patients than controls.

Antigen specificity for these receptors is unknown. Unique molecular identifiers tagged the TCR beta cDNA libraries. Via MiXCR, TCRdb re-called the PCR reads, giving one row per CDR3 protein. Among approximately 160,000 distinct CDR3 sequences listed, approximately 31% were seen once. Sequenced: blood. All receptors come from a girl aged 10 to 17 with multiple sclerosis.

This clonotype was counted only a few times. This chain links TRBV3-1 with TRBJ1-4; D remains unclear. Germline-derived CDR1 and CDR2 are LGHDT and YNNKEL (reference sequence). The CDR3 is made up of 14 amino acids. V was clipped by 5 bases and J by 7 bases, with 14 bases between them. CDR3 nucleotides: TGTGCCAGCAGCTCACCTCGAAGCGGTGAAAAACTGTTTTTT. The encoded protein is CASSSPRSGEKLFF.

This clonotype was found many times. The V gene is TRBV28, the J gene TRBJ1-2; tentative D call: TRBD1 (5 bases). The CDR3 runs 15 residues. Germline CDR1 reads MDHEN; CDR2 reads SYDVKM. V was trimmed by 7 bases and J by 1 base, leaving 16 bases between them. This CDR3 reads CASIRRGTYNYGYTF. The CDR3, as DNA: TGTGCCAGCATCCGAAGAGGGACTTATAACTATGGCTACACCTTC.

The V and J genes are TRBV19 and TRBJ2-3; 9 bases match TRBD2. The CDR3 runs 17 residues. Germline-derived CDR1 and CDR2 are LNHDA and SQIVND (reference sequence). V trimming: 3 bases; J trimming: 7 bases; junction bases outside the gene matches: 14. The CDR3 sequence: CASSIPLRLADKHTQYF. The CDR3, as DNA: TGTGCCAGTAGTATCCCATTGAGACTAGCGGACAAACATACGCAGTATTTT.

This clonotype has a count of ten or more. The chain recombines TRBV5-1 with TRBJ2-7, with 9 nucleotides matching TRBD1. This CDR3 is built from 14 residues. Germline V gives CDR1 SGHRS, CDR2 YFSETQ. J gave up 4 bases and V 3 bases, and 5 bases lay outside the gene matches. CDR3 in DNA: TGCGCCAGCAGCTGGACAGGGGCAGGATACGAGCAGTACTTC. It yields the protein CASSWTGAGYEQYF.

Note on this clonotype: The junction departs from germline at one end; a sequencing error may be responsible. This chain uses TRBV12-3 or TRBV12-4 with TRBJ2-3, with D perhaps TRBD2 (6 bases). The CDR3 contains 15 residues. The CDR3 DNA reads as TGTGCCAGCAGTCCCCAGGGACTGCGCACAGATGCGCAGTATTTT. It specifies CASSPQGLRTDAQYF.

This clonotype turned up a few times. This chain joins TRBV11-2 and TRBJ1-5; perhaps TRBD1 as D (5 bases). Germline V lookup: CDR1 SGHAT, CDR2 FQNNGV. V lost 1 base and J 1 base, leaving 11 bases between the germline ends. The CDR3 has 16 residues. CDR3 sequence: CASSLGSRDSNQPQHF. The CDR3 coding sequence is TGTGCCAGCAGCTTAGGGTCCCGGGACAGCAATCAGCCCCAGCATTTT.

As concerns this clonotype: A read error may account for a junction end that differs from germline. V gene TRBV7-2 combines with J gene TRBJ2-1, with TRBD2 matching 10 bases. This CDR3 contains 17 residues. Looked up from germline, CDR1 is SGHTA and CDR2 is FQGNSA. In nucleotides, the CDR3 is TGTGCCGGCAGCTTCCTAGCGGGAGCTGACGTTGGGGATGAGCAGTTCTTC. Protein: CAGSFLAGADVGDEQFF.

This clonotype was counted between two and nine times. The J gene is TRBJ1-5, the V gene TRBV28; possibly TRBD1 for D (6 bases). The germline V gene has CDR1 MDHEN and CDR2 SYDVKM. The CDR3 spans 19 residues. V was clipped by 2 bases and J by 0 bases, with 20 bases between them. The chain's CDR3 is CASSLGGGGKRSSNQPQHF. The CDR3 region has the DNA TGTGCCAGCAGTTTAGGTGGAGGGGGAAAGAGAAGTAGCAATCAGCCCCAGCATTTT.

This clonotype appeared many times. The chain combines TRBV7-9 with TRBJ1-2, with D perhaps matching TRBD1 (5 bases). Trimming took off 7 bases at V and 4 bases at J, with 19 bases between the two ends. This CDR3 region has 15 residues. Looked up from germline, CDR1 is SEHNR and CDR2 is FQNEAQ (reference sequence). CDR3 DNA sequence: TGTGCCAGCACTATCTCATCACGGGGACCCTATGGCTACACCTTC. As protein: CASTISSRGPYGYTF.

J is TRBJ2-1 and V is TRBV25-1; a weak D match, TRBD1 (5 bases). From germline, CDR1 is MGHDK and CDR2 SYGVNS. The V end lost 0 bases, the J end lost 2 bases, and 11 bases lay between the germline ends. The length of the CDR3 is 16 residues. This chain's CDR3 is CASSEYRKGAYNEQFF. The DNA for the CDR3 is TGTGCCAGCAGTGAATACAGGAAAGGGGCCTACAATGAGCAGTTCTTC.

To note about this clonotype: Possible read error: a much larger clone is one base away. This chain connects TRBV29-1 to TRBJ2-5, with TRBD2 identical over 10 bases. Germline V CDR1 and CDR2: SQVTM, ANQGSEA. The junction had 11 bases not matched to a gene; V was cut back by 5 bases and J by 11 bases. CDR3 length: 13 amino acids. The chain's CDR3 is CSVWASGGFEQYF. CDR3 in DNA: TGCAGCGTTTGGGCTAGCGGGGGATTTGAGCAGTACTTC.

This clonotype was picked up one time. With a much larger clone just one base away, this may be a read error. The rearrangement links TRBV25-1 to TRBJ2-1, with D possibly TRBD1 on 6 matching bases. The CDR3 sequence is 13 residues long. The germline V gene has CDR1 MGHDK and CDR2 SYGVNS. CDR3 sequence reads: CATEDRSYNGQFF. CDR3 coding DNA: TGTGCCACCGAGGACAGAAGCTACAATGGGCAGTTCTTC.

Worth noting for this clonotype: Possible read error: a much larger clone is one base away. In DNA, the CDR3 is TGCAGTGCTACGTCGGGAGGCGACGAGCAGTTCTTC. Its protein product is CSATSGGDEQFF. The chain links TRBV20-1 to TRBJ2-1; 7 bases are a match to TRBD2. Germline trimming cut 4 bases from V and 10 bases from J; bases unmatched to any gene: 7. This CDR3 is 12 amino acids long. In germline, CDR1 is DFQATT, CDR2 SNEGSKA (reference sequence).

The V and J genes are TRBV29-1 and TRBJ1-5; D not resolved. The germline gives CDR1 SQVTM, CDR2 ANQGSEA. This CDR3 comprises 14 residues. V dropped 4 bases and J dropped 1 base, with 11 bases sitting between them. CDR3 region: CSVAAGSSNQPQHF. CDR3 in DNA: TGCAGCGTTGCCGCGGGGAGCAGCAATCAGCCCCAGCATTTT.

This chain links TRBV28 with TRBJ2-4; D is unclear. The DNA end is a closer match to TRBJ2-7, so the J assignment may be wrong. Germline V gene lookup returns CDR1 MDHEN and CDR2 SYDVKM. The CDR3 extends over 14 amino acids. CDR3 sequence: CASSSPVSFVEQYF. CDR3 coding DNA: TGTGCCAGCAGTTCCCCGGTGTCCTTTGTCGAGCAGTACTTC.

This clonotype was found many times. This rearrangement joins TRBV9 to TRBJ2-7; 11 positions agree with TRBD2. V lost 2 bases and J lost 4; bases outside the gene matches: 2. CDR3 length: 14 residues. Germline lookup yields CDR1 SGDLS and CDR2 YYNGEE. Written as DNA, the CDR3 is TGTGCCAGCAGCGTCGGGACTAGCGGATACGAGCAGTACTTC. Translating gives CASSVGTSGYEQYF.

The rearrangement uses TRBV7-2 and TRBJ2-3; TRBD1 agrees at 7 bases. Germline V gene data show CDR1 as SGHTA and CDR2 as FQGNSA. The CDR3 has 15 residues. V dropped 7 bases and J dropped 9; count of bases not matched to a gene: 16. In DNA, the CDR3 is TGTGCCAGCACCAAGGGGGCTTCGGTCTCCAGGACGCAGTATTTT. This codes for CASTKGASVSRTQYF. The variable domain in full, with the rest retrieved from reference TRBV7-2 and TRBJ2-3, is GAGVSQSPSNKVTEKGKDVELRCDPISGHTALYWYRQSLGQGLEFLIYFQGNSAPDKSGLPSDRFSAERTGGSVSTLTIQRTQQEDSAVYLCASTKGASVSRTQYFGPGTRLTVL.

This clonotype was counted ten times or more. V gene TRBV5-6 combines with J gene TRBJ1-1, with D perhaps TRBD1 (5 bases). Germline CDR1 and CDR2: SGHDT and YYEEEE. This CDR3 contains 13 residues. Between the trimmed V and J ends, which lost 0 bases and 5 bases, there was a span of 8 bases. The CDR3 reads CASSLDWGTEAFF. The CDR3 coding sequence is TGTGCCAGCAGCTTGGATTGGGGGACTGAAGCTTTCTTT.

This clonotype came up once. V gene TRBV18 combines with J gene TRBJ2-7; TRBD2 matches 10 bases. V shed 3 bases, J shed 0 bases, and the junction held 5 bases outside the gene matches. The germline V gene encodes CDR1 KGHSH and CDR2 LQKENI. The CDR3 is made up of 16 amino acids. CDR3 region: CASSPQLAGSSYEQYF. The CDR3 bases are TGTGCCAGCTCACCCCAACTAGCGGGGAGCTCCTACGAGCAGTACTTC.

The chain carries TRBV2 and TRBJ2-7; D not resolved. Germline CDR1 and CDR2: SNHLY and FYNNEI. This CDR3 comprises 16 residues. V dropped 6 bases and J dropped 0 bases, with 18 bases sitting between them. The CDR3: CASRTLGFFPSYEQYF. CDR3 coding DNA: TGTGCCAGCAGGACCTTAGGGTTTTTCCCCTCCTACGAGCAGTACTTC.

Remarks on this clonotype: Given a much more abundant clone one base away, this may be a read error. This rearrangement joins TRBV4-2 to TRBJ2-1, with 9 bases that match TRBD2. Germline V CDR1 and CDR2: LGHNA, YNFKEQ. V was pared by 3 bases and J by 7 bases, with 16 bases of the junction left unmatched. The CDR3 covers 18 residues. The CDR3 nucleotides read TGTGCCAGCAGCCAGGAGGGGAAGGGGCCTAGCGGGGTGAATGAGCAGTTCTTC. Its protein product is CASSQEGKGPSGVNEQFF.

This sequence joins TRBV7-9 and TRBJ2-1; TRBD2 agrees at 11 bases. The junction had 3 bases not matched to a gene; V was cut back by 4 bases and J by 4 bases. The CDR3 loop spans 15 amino acids. The germline gives CDR1 SEHNR, CDR2 FQNEAQ (reference sequence). The CDR3 loop is CASSYSGRGYNEQFF. In DNA form, the CDR3 reads TGTGCCAGCAGCTATAGCGGGAGGGGGTACAATGAGCAGTTCTTC.

This clonotype was counted only a few times. This may stem from a read error, because a much larger clone lies one nucleotide away. CDR3 nucleotide sequence: TGTGCCATCAGTGGGGAACAGGGGAGTGGAGATGCGCAGTATTTT. Translation gives CAISGEQGSGDAQYF. The chain joins TRBV10-3 to TRBJ2-3, with 7 bases lining up with TRBD1. The CDR3 totals 15 residues. The V gene's germline CDR1 is ENHRY and CDR2 SYGVKD.

There are many counts of this clonotype. The CDR3 loop is CASSLGGPTNEKLFF. The CDR3 bases are TGTGCCAGCAGCCTGGGGGGACCTACTAATGAAAAACTGTTTTTT. V and J are TRBV5-6 and TRBJ1-4; the D gene is possibly TRBD1 (5 bases). Trimming removed 4 bases at V and 2 bases at J, with 12 bases between. The CDR3 covers 15 residues. CDR1 and CDR2 from the germline V gene are SGHDT and YYEEEE.

This rearrangement joins TRBV19 to TRBJ2-1; 11 bases align to TRBD2. J was trimmed by 4 bases and V by 4 bases; bases with no gene match: 3. Per germline, CDR1 LNHDA and CDR2 SQIVND (reference sequence). This CDR3 region has 15 residues. The CDR3, as DNA: TGTGCCAGTAGTAACATAGCGGGAGGGTACAATGAGCAGTTCTTC. Protein product: CASSNIAGGYNEQFF. The full variable domain, with the rest looked up from reference TRBV19 and TRBJ2-1, is DGGITQSPKYLFRKEGQNVTLSCEQNLNHDAMYWYRQDPGQGLRLIYYSQIVNDFQKGDIAEGYSVSREKKESFPLTVTSAQKNPTAFYLCASSNIAGGYNEQFFGPGTRLTVL.

The chain combines TRBV30 with TRBJ2-1; 8 nucleotides align to TRBD2. The V gene end was trimmed by 0 bases and the J gene end by 9 bases; junction bases not matched to a gene: 13. This CDR3 spans 16 amino acids. Germline CDR1 GTSNPN, CDR2 SVGIG (reference sequence). CDR3 protein: CAWSVLGSGSRSEQFF. The CDR3 DNA follows: TGTGCCTGGAGTGTACTAGGGAGCGGGAGTAGAAGTGAGCAGTTCTTC.